A selection of T cell receptor beta chains follows, all from one sample in a study of T cells in tuberculosis. The method was immunoSEQ multiplex PCR; TCRdb's version includes in-frame clones alone and lacks a portion of them. Here the sample spans tens of thousands of clones, approximately 90% being singletons. Here the sequenced sample was PBMCs, taken at tuberculosis diagnosis. The receptors derive from an adult with tuberculosis. Each CDR3 is given with its conserved first and last residue. Fields, in order: clone size, V gene, D gene, J gene, CDR3 DNA, CDR3 protein. D genes are given only for firm matches. Clone size is shown for a subset of rows, as once, few, many or a class of expanded clone.

few	TRBV4-2	TRBD2	TRBJ2-7	TGTGCCAGCAGCCAAGATGTTAGCGGGGGCCGGGAGCAGTACTTC	CASSQDVSGGREQYF
once	TRBV5-6	TRBD1	TRBJ2-2	TGTGCCAGCAGCTTCACAGGGGGCGCATGGGCCGGGGAGCTGTTTTTT	CASSFTGGAWAGELFF
-	TRBV11-2	TRBD1	TRBJ1-2	TGTGCCAGCAGCGTCGGGACAGGCTATGGCTACACCTTC	CASSVGTGYGYTF
-	TRBV27	TRBD1	TRBJ1-1	TGTGCCAGCAGGGGGACAGGGTCGAACACTGAAGCTTTCTTT	CASRGTGSNTEAFF
-	TRBV5-3	TRBD1	TRBJ2-3	TGTGCCAGAAGACTCGGGACAGGGCTAAATACGCAGTATTTT	CARRLGTGLNTQYF
-	TRBV11-2	-	TRBJ1-4	TGTGCCAGCAGCCGAAGGGGCAGGAGTGAAAAACTGTTTTTT	CASSRRGRSEKLFF
few	TRBV6-1	TRBD1	TRBJ1-5	TGTGCCAGCAGTGATCAACAGGGGGCCTATCAGCCCCAGCATTTT	CASSDQQGAYQPQHF
-	TRBV6-1	TRBD1	TRBJ2-6	TGTGCCAGCAGTGACCCTGGACAGGGTACCAACGTCCTGACTTTC	CASSDPGQGTNVLTF
once	TRBV6-5	TRBD1	TRBJ2-7	TGTGCCACCAGGAGGGACAGGGTACCCTACGAGCAGTACTTC	CATRRDRVPYEQYF
-	TRBV2	-	TRBJ1-3	TGTGCCAGCAGTGAATATAGCGGGGCGGTCGGAAACACCATATATTTT	CASSEYSGAVGNTIYF
once	TRBV6-1	-	TRBJ2-3	TGTGCCAGCCGAGAGGGGGAGCTCACAGATACGCAGTATTTT	CASREGELTDTQYF
-	TRBV5-6	-	TRBJ2-7	TGTGCCAGCAGCTTGGTAAGCGCCTACGAGCAGTACTTC	CASSLVSAYEQYF
once	TRBV5-8	TRBD1	TRBJ1-1	TGTGCCAGCAGCTTTTACCAGGACAGGCGGGGAGTCAACACTGAAGCTTTCTTT	CASSFYQDRRGVNTEAFF
-	TRBV7-8	-	TRBJ2-1	TGTGCCAGCAGACGAGCGATTGACTACAATGAGCAGTTCTTC	CASRRAIDYNEQFF
-	TRBV18	-	TRBJ1-6	TGTGCCAGCTCACTGATGGAAGCGATCAGAAATTCACCCCTCCACTTT	CASSLMEAIRNSPLHF
-	TRBV21-1	-	TRBJ1-1	-	CASFGGGAPNTEAFF
-	TRBV30	TRBD2	TRBJ2-7	TGTGCCTGGAGTAAGGGGACTAGAGTCGACGAGCAGTACTTC	CAWSKGTRVDEQYF
-	TRBV5-8	-	TRBJ1-1	TGTGCCAGCAGCCCCGAATGGGGCAGAGTTTTCACTGAAGCTTTCTTT	CASSPEWGRVFTEAFF
-	TRBV7-8	TRBD1	TRBJ1-1	TGTGCCAGCAGCTTACAGGGGGCATCGGGCACTGAAGCTTTCTTT	CASSLQGASGTEAFF
-	TRBV10-1	-	TRBJ2-7	TGCGCCAGCAGTTCCGTACAGGGATACGAGCAGTACTTC	CASSSVQGYEQYF
once	TRBV2	-	TRBJ1-3	TGTGCCAGCAGTGAAATGCGCTCTGGAAACACCATATATTTT	CASSEMRSGNTIYF
-	TRBV4-2	TRBD2	TRBJ2-7	TGTGCCAGCAGCCAAGATACTAGCGGCTCCTACGAGCAGTACTTC	CASSQDTSGSYEQYF
-	TRBV28	TRBD1	TRBJ1-1	TGTGCCAGCAGTGTATGGCGGGACAGCAACACTGAAGCTTTCTTT	CASSVWRDSNTEAFF
once	TRBV29-1	-	TRBJ1-2	TGCAGCGTTCTCGACAGTGTAGTCTATGGCTACACCTTC	CSVLDSVVYGYTF
-	TRBV19	TRBD1	TRBJ1-6	TGTGCCAGTAGTATCACAGGGGTAGAGAATTCACCCCTCCACTTT	CASSITGVENSPLHF